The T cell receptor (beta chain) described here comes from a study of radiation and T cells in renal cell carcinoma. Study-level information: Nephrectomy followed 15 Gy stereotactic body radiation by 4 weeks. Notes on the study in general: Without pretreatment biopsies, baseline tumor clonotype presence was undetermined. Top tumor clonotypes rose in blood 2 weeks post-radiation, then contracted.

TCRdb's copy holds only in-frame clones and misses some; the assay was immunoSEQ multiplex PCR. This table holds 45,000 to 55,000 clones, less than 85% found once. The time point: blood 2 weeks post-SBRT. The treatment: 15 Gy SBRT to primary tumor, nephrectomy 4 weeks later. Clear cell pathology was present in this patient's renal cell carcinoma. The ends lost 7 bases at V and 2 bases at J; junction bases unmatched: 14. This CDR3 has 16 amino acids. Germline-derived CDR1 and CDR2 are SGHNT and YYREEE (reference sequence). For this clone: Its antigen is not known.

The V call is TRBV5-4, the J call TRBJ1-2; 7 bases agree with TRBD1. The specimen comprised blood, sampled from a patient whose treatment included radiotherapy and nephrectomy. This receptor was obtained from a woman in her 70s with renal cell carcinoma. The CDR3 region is CASQQGGGGLNYGYTF. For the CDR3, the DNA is TGTGCCAGCCAACAAGGGGGAGGGGGCCTGAACTATGGCTACACCTTC.